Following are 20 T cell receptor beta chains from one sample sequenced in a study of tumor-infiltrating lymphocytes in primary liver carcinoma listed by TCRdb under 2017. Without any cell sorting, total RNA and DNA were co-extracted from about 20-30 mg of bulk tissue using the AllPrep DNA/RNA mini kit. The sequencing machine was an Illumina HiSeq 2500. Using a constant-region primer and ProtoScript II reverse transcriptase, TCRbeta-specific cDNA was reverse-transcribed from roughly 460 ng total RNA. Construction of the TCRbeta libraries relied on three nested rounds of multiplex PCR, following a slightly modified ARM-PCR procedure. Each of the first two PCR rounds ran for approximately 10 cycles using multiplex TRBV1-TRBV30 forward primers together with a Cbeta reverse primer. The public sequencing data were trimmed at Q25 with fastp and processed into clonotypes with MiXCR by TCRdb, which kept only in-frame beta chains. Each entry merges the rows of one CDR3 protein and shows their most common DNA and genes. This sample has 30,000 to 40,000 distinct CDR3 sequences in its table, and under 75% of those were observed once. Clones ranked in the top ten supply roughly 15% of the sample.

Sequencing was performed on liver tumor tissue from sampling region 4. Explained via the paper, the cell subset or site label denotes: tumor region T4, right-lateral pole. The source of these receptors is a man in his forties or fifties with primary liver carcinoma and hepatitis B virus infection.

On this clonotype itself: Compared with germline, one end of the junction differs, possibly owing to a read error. This CDR3 is CASSMEMGVNNEAFF. CDR3 DNA: TGTGCCAGCAGCATGGAGATGGGGGTGAACAATGAAGCTTTCTTC. V is TRBV6-5 and J is TRBJ1-1; perhaps TRBD1 as D (5 bases). The length of the CDR3 is 15 residues. The V gene's germline CDR1 is MNHEY and CDR2 SVGAGI.

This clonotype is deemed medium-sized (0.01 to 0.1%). CDR3 in amino acids: CSVELGTFHEQYF. CDR3 nucleotide sequence: TGCAGCGTTGAATTAGGGACGTTTCACGAGCAGTACTTC. The rearrangement joins TRBV29-1 to TRBJ2-7, with D perhaps assigned TRBD1 or TRBD2 (5 bases each). Germline V gene sequence: CDR1 SQVTM, CDR2 ANQGSEA. CDR3 length: 13 amino acids. Deletions cut 2 bases from V and 5 bases from J, with 13 bases between.

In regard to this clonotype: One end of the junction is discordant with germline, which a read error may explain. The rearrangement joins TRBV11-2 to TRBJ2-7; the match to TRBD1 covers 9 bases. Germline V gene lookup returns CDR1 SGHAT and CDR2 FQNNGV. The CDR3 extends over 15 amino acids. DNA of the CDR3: TGTGCCAGCAGCTTACGATGGACAGGGGAAGATGAGCAGTATTTC. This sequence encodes CASSLRWTGEDEQYF.

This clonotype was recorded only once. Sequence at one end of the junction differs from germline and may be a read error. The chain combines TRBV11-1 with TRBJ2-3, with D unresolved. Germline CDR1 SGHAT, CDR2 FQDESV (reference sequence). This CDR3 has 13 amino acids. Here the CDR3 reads CASSSARTDTHYF. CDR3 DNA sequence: TGTGCCAGCAGCTCGGCCCGAACAGATACGCACTATTTT.

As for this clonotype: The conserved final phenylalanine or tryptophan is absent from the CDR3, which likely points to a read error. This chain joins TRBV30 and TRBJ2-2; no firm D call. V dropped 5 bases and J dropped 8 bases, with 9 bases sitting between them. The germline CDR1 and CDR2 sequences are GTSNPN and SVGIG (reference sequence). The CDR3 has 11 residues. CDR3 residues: CAWGLAGELFL. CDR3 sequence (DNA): TGTGCCTGGGGGTTGGCAGGGGAGCTGTTTTTA.

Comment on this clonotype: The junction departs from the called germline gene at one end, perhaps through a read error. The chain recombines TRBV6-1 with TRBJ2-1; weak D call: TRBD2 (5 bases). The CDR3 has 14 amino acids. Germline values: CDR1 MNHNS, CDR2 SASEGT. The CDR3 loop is CARWSGMAVNEQLF. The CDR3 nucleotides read TGTGCCCGCTGGTCCGGGATGGCAGTCAATGAGCAGCTCTTC.

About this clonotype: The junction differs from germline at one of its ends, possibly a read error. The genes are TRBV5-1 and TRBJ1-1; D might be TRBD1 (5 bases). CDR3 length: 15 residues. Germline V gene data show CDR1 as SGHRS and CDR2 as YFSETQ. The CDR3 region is CTSSLDNLGGTEAFF. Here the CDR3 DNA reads TGCACCAGCAGCTTGGATAATCTGGGGGGCACTGAAGCTTTCTTT.

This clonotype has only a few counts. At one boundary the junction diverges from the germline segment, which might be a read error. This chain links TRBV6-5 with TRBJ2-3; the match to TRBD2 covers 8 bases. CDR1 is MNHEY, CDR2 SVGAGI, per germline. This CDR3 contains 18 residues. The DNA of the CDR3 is TGTGCCGGCAGCCATGGGAAACTAGCTGCAAAGGGGACTAGTACGCAGTATTTT. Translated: CAGSHGKLAAKGTSTQYF.

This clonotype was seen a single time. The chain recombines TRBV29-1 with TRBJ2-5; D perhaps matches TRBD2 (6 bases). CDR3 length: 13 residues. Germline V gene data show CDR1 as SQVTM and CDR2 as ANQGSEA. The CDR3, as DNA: TGCAGTTTATCAGCGGAGGGCCATGAGACCCAGTACTTC. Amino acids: CSLSAEGHETQYF.

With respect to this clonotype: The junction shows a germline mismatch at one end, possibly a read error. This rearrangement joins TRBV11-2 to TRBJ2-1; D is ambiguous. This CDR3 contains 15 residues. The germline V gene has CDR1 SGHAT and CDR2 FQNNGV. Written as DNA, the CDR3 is TGTGCCAGTAGCTTTAGCAGGTCACTCGACAATGGGCAGTTCTTC. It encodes CASSFSRSLDNGQFF.

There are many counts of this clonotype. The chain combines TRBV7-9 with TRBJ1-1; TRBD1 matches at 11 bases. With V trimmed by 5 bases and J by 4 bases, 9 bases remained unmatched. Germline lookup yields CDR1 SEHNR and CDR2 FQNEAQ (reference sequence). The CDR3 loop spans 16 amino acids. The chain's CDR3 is CASSPRGTGGITEAFF. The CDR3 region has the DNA TGTGCCAGCAGCCCCCGGGGGACAGGGGGAATCACTGAAGCTTTCTTT.

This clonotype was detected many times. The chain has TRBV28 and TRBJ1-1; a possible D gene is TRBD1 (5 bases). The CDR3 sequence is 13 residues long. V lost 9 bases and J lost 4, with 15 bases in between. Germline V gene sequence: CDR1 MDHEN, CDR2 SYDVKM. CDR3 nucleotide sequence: TGTGCCAGTTTCAACCCGGGGGGCACTGAAGCTTTCTTT. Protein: CASFNPGGTEAFF.

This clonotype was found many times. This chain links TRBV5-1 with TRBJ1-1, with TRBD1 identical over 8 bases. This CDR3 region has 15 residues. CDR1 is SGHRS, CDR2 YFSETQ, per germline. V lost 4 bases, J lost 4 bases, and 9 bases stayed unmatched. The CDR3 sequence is CASSTGTGGSTEAFF. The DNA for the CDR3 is TGCGCCAGCAGCACCGGGACAGGCGGATCCACTGAAGCTTTCTTT.

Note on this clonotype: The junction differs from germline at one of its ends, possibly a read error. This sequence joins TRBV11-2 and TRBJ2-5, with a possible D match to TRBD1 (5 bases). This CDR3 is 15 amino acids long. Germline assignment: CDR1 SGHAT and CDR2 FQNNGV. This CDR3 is CASSLGASGQGTQYF. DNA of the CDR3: TGCGCCAGCAGCTTAGGGGCTAGTGGACAAGGGACCCAGTACTTC.

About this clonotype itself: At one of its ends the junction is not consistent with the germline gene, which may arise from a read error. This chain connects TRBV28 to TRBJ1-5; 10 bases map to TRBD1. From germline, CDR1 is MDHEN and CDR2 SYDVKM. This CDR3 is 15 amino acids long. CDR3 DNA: TGTGCCGGCAGTCCCCCGGGACAGGGGAATCAGCCCCTGCATTTT. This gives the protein CAGSPPGQGNQPLHF.

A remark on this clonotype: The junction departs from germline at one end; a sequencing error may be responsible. CDR3 bases: TGCACCAGTAGCCAACTTACCCTCTCCGGGGAGCTGTCTTTT. Translating gives CTSSQLTLSGELSF. V gene TRBV4-1 combines with J gene TRBJ2-2; TRBD2 might be the D (5 bases). This CDR3 contains 14 residues. Germline-derived CDR1 and CDR2 are MGHRA and YSYEKL.

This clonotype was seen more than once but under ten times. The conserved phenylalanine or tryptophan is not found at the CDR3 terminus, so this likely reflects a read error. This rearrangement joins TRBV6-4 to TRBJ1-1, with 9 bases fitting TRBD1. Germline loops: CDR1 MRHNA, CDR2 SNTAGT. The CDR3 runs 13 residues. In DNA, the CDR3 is TGTGTCAGCAGTGAGGACAGGGGAGCTGAAGCTTTCCTT. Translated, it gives CVSSEDRGAEAFL.

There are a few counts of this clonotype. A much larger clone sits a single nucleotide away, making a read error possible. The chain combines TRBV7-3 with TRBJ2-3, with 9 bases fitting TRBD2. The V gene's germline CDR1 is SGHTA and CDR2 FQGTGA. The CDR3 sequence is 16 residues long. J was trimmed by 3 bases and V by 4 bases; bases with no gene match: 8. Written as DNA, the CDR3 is TGTGCCAGCAGCTCCGGGACTAGCAGTGATACAGATACGCAGTATTTT. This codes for CASSSGTSSDTDTQYF.

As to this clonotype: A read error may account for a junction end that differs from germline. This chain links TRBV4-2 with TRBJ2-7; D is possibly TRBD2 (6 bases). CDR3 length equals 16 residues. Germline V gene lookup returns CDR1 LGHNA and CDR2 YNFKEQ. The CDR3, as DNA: TGTGCCAGCAGCCAAGATGGGATTAGCGGCTCGTACGAGCAGCACTTC. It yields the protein CASSQDGISGSYEQHF.

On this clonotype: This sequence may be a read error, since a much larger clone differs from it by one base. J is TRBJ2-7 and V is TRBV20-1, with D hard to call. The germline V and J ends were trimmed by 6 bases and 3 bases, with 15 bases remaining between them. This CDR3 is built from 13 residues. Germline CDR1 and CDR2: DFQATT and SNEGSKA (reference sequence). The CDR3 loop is CSAPVSADYEQYF. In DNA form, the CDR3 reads TGCAGTGCCCCAGTCTCGGCGGACTACGAGCAGTACTTC.